In its sample, the clone carrying this T cell receptor (beta chain) was seen once. This entry comes from a study of shared clonotypes between healthy human individuals. Germline CDR1 MGHRA, CDR2 YSYEKL. V was trimmed by 0 bases and J by 0 bases, leaving 9 bases between them. The CDR3 runs to 17 residues. Samples underwent the assay at deep level. The repertoire was sequenced with immunoSEQ multiplex PCR; TCRdb's copy has only in-frame clones and lacks some. The sample lists 1 million to 1.2 million clones; approximately 80% were seen once. The sequenced material came from memory CD4+ T cells from PBMCs. Subset described: CD45RA-negative fraction. The chain links TRBV4-1 to TRBJ1-6; possibly TRBD1 for D (5 bases). This receptor was obtained from a man aged 18 to 29 in good health. Some clones in this sample may be carry-over from other donors' samples. Written as DNA, the CDR3 is TGCGCCAGCAGCCAAGATGCCGACAGCTCCTATAATTCACCCCTCCACTTT. It encodes CASSQDADSSYNSPLHF.